One and the same sample provided the 10 T cell receptor beta chains below, sequenced in a study of cytomegalovirus exposure and HLA in healthy donors. 13 Jbeta primers and 60 Vbeta primers were used for the PCR. Repertoires were generated with immunoSEQ multiplex PCR, while TCRdb's copy carries only in-frame clones and drops some. The profile covers some 180,000 clones, with over 80% appearing a single time and about 2% taken by the ten largest. Sample: PBMCs. The receptors derive from a male donor in good health and CMV-seronegative.

V gene TRBV7-2 combines with J gene TRBJ1-2; TRBD1 matches at 8 bases. V lost 5 bases and J lost 4; bases outside the gene matches: 12. Germline CDR1 SGHTA, CDR2 FQGNSA. This CDR3 is built from 16 residues. The CDR3: CASSLPPGQGPYGYTF. The CDR3 coding sequence is TGTGCCAGCAGCCTCCCACCTGGACAGGGCCCCTATGGCTACACCTTC. The full variable domain, with the rest looked up from reference TRBV7-2 and TRBJ1-2, is GAGVSQSPSNKVTEKGKDVELRCDPISGHTALYWYRQSLGQGLEFLIYFQGNSAPDKSGLPSDRFSAERTGGSVSTLTIQRTQQEDSAVYLCASSLPPGQGPYGYTFGSGTRLTVV.

The chain recombines TRBV6-5 with TRBJ1-4; D is uncertain. This CDR3 is 15 amino acids long. V was clipped by 6 bases and J by 0 bases, with 11 bases between them. Germline CDR1 MNHEY, CDR2 SVGAGI. The CDR3 DNA sequence: TGTGCCAGCAGCCTAATCCTAGCAACTAATGAAAAACTGTTTTTT. This sequence encodes CASSLILATNEKLFF.

CDR3 coding DNA: TGTGCCTGGAGCGGACAGGCTGATGAAAAACTGTTTTTT. This codes for CAWSGQADEKLFF. The J gene is TRBJ1-4, the V gene TRBV30, with 7 positions matching TRBD1. Looked up from germline, CDR1 is GTSNPN and CDR2 is SVGIG (reference sequence). J lost 6 bases, V lost 3 bases, and 4 bases had no gene match. The CDR3 loop spans 13 amino acids.

This chain connects TRBV23-1 to TRBJ1-6, with TRBD1 matching 8 bases. TRBV23-1 is given ORF status, its function remaining uncertain. The CDR3 spans 16 residues. V lost 10 bases, J lost 3 bases, and 11 bases stayed unmatched. The CDR3 loop reads CAIRTGKTLYNSPLHF. The DNA of the CDR3 is TGCGCCATTCGGACAGGGAAAACCCTCTATAATTCACCCCTCCACTTT.

The V and J genes are TRBV19 and TRBJ1-2, with TRBD1 matching 12 bases. Germline lookup yields CDR1 LNHDA and CDR2 SQIVND (reference sequence). The CDR3 loop spans 15 amino acids. The ends lost 4 bases at V and 3 bases at J; junction bases unmatched: 3. The CDR3 bases are TGTGCCAGTAGTACGGGACAGGGGGCAGACTATGGCTACACCTTC. The encoded protein is CASSTGQGADYGYTF.

This rearrangement joins TRBV19 to TRBJ2-2, with TRBD1 as a possible D gene (6 bases). Looked up from germline, CDR1 is LNHDA and CDR2 is SQIVND (reference sequence). Between the trimmed V and J ends, which lost 6 bases and 0 bases, there was a span of 17 bases. CDR3 size: 17 residues. CDR3 nucleotide sequence: TGTGCCAGTAGGGCCGCGAGGGGGAGATCGAACACCGGGGAGCTGTTTTTT. It translates to CASRAARGRSNTGELFF.

The gene calls are TRBV30 and TRBJ1-3; 9 nucleotides line up with TRBD1. Per germline, CDR1 GTSNPN and CDR2 SVGIG (reference sequence). This CDR3 has 15 residues. V lost 5 bases and J lost 2; bases outside the gene matches: 7. CDR3 amino acids: CAWDRDRGTGNTIYF. The CDR3 coding sequence is TGTGCCTGGGATAGAGACAGGGGGACTGGAAACACCATATATTTT.

This chain connects TRBV5-4 to TRBJ2-2; 7 nucleotides agree with TRBD1. Losses at the gene ends were 3 bases for V and 4 bases for J; bases not matched to a gene: 6. The CDR3 contains 15 residues. Germline lookup yields CDR1 SGHNT and CDR2 YYREEE (reference sequence). The CDR3 region has the DNA TGTGCCAGCAGCTCACCGACAGGGTCCACCGGGGAGCTGTTTTTT. Translated, it gives CASSSPTGSTGELFF.

V and J are TRBV5-8 and TRBJ1-4; 8 bases line up with TRBD1. CDR1 and CDR2 (germline): SGHTS, YDEGEE. The CDR3 is made up of 16 amino acids. Trimming removed 6 bases from V and 14 bases from J; junction bases left unmatched: 21. The CDR3 DNA follows: TGTGCCAGCAACTTATTTCCCGGGACAGGCCAACCCAGGCTGTTTTTT. Translated, it gives CASNLFPGTGQPRLFF.

The chain carries TRBV6-9 and TRBJ2-5, with 10 bases identical to TRBD2. Germline V gives CDR1 MNHGY, CDR2 SVAAGI. The CDR3 extends over 12 amino acids. Losses at the gene ends were 7 bases for V and 11 bases for J; bases not matched to a gene: 7. CDR3 nucleotide sequence: TGTGCCAGCATTAAGCGGGAGGGTGAGCAGTACTTC. Its protein product is CASIKREGEQYF.